The clone carrying this TCR beta chain was detected only a few times. Its target is not known. The authors ran a second PCR of 7 to 11 cycles using a sample-barcoded 5' primer and a J-beta primer mix. Every sample produced at least 2.5 million CDR3-containing paired-end reads. TCRdb reprocessed the 5' RACE reads via MiXCR and lists one record per CDR3 protein. The sample consists of roughly 1,800,000 distinct CDR3 sequences, about 50% of them appearing once. This sample was taken from a study of blood T cells in healthy people across ages. Whole-study findings and limits: Reliance upon unsorted PBMCs precluded definitive naive versus antigen-experienced comparison.

Germline CDR1 reads SGHAT; CDR2 reads FQDESV (reference sequence). This CDR3 is built from 15 residues. The V and J ends lost 3 bases and 3 bases respectively, with 13 bases between them. Material: blood. V usage is TRBV11-1 and J usage is TRBJ2-3; D may be TRBD2 (6 bases). The TCR was taken from a woman aged 40 to 50 in good health. CDR3 in DNA: TGTGCCAGCAGCTTGATGAGTGCGGGGACAGATACGCAGTATTTT. Its protein is CASSLMSAGTDTQYF. Variable domain in full (rest from reference TRBV11-1 and TRBJ2-3): EAEVAQSPRYKITEKSQAVAFWCDPISGHATLYWYRQILGQGPELLVQFQDESVVDDSQLPKDRFSAERLKGVDSTLKIQPAELGDSAMYLCASSLMSAGTDTQYFGPGTRLTVL.